This T cell receptor beta chain stems from a study of STAT3 mutations in large granular lymphocyte leukemia. On the study more broadly: Roughly half of the longitudinally sequenced T-LGLL patients carried detectable canonical activating STAT3 mutations. Study results and caveats: After therapy, about 35% of the 18 patients switched clonotypes, all new clones STAT3 wild type. At least one immunodominant TCR beta clonotype appeared in every T-cell large granular lymphocyte leukemia patient. Variable sampling intervals and differing treatment regimens complicated linking therapy response to TCR clonal burden changes.

The CDR3 covers 11 residues. Unmatched junction bases numbered 2, after V lost 10 bases and J lost 3 bases. Germline V gene lookup returns CDR1 MNHNY and CDR2 SVGAGI (reference sequence). The protocol was immunoSEQ multiplex PCR, while the TCRdb copy is restricted to in-frame clones and leaves out a portion. The table lists under 10,000 clones, approximately 90% of them singletons. With regard to this clone: Its matching antigen is unknown.

The sample taken for sequencing was peripheral blood mononuclear cells. This receptor was identified in an elderly man with T-cell large granular lymphocyte leukemia. Some clones in this sample may be carry-over from other donors' samples. J is TRBJ2-7 and V is TRBV6-6; TRBD1 agrees at 8 bases. The CDR3 DNA is TGTGCCAACGGACAGGGCTACGAGCAGTACTTC. Residues: CANGQGYEQYF.